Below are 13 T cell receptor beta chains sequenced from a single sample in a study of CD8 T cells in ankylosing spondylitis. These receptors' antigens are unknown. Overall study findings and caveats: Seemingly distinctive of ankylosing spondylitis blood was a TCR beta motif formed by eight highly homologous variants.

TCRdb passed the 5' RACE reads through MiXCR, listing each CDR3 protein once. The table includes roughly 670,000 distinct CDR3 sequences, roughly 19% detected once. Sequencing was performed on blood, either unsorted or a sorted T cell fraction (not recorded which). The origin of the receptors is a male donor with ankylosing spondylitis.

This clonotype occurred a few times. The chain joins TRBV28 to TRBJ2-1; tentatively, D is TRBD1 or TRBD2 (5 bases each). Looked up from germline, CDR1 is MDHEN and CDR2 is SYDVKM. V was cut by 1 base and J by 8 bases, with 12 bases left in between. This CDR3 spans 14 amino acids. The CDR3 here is CASSLYEGQDEQFF. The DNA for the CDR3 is TGTGCCAGCAGTTTATACGAGGGGCAGGATGAGCAGTTCTTC.

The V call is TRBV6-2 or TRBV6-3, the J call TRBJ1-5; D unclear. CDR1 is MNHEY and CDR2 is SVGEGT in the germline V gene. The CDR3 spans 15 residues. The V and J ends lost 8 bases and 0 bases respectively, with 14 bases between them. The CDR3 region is CASAPGVVSNQPQHF. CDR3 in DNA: TGTGCCAGCGCACCCGGAGTCGTTAGCAATCAGCCCCAGCATTTT.

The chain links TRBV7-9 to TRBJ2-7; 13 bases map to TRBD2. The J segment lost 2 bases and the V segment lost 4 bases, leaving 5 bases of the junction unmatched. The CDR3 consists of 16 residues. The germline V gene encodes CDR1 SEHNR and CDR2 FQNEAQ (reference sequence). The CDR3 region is CASSYRGLAGAYEQYF. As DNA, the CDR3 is TGTGCCAGCAGCTACCGAGGACTAGCGGGGGCCTACGAGCAGTACTTC.

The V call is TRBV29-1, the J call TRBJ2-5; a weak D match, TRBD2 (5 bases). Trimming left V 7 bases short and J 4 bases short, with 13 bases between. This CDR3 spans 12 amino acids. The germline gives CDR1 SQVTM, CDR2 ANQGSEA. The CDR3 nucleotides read TGCAGCGCCCCGGGAAGTTTAGAGACCCAGTACTTC. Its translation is CSAPGSLETQYF.

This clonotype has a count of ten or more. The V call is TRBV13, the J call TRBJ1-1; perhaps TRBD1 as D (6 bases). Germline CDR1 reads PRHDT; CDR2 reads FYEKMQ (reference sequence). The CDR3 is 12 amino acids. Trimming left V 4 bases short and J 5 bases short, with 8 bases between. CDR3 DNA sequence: TGTGCCAGCAGCTCAGGACAGACTGAAGCTTTCTTT. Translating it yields CASSSGQTEAFF.

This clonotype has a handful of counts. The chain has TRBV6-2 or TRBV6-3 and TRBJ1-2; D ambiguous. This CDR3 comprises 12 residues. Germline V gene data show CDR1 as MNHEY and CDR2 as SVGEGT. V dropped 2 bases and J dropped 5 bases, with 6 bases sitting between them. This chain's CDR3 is CASSYPLYGYTF. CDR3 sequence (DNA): TGTGCCAGCAGTTACCCCCTTTATGGCTACACCTTC.

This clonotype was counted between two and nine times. The CDR3 nucleotides are TGTGCCAGCAGCCTCACGGGTAGCGAATACAATGAGCAGTTCTTC. As protein: CASSLTGSEYNEQFF. The genes are TRBV7-6 and TRBJ2-1, with D possibly TRBD2 on 5 matching bases. Per germline, CDR1 SGHVS and CDR2 FNYEAQ. V lost 5 bases, J lost 4 bases, and 15 bases lay in between. CDR3 length: 15 amino acids.

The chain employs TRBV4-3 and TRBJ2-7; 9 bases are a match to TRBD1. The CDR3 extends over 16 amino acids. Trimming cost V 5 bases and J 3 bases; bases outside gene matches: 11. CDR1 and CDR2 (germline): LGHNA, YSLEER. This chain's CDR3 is CASSKSPGQGYYEQYF. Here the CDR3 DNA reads TGCGCCAGCAGCAAATCCCCGGGACAGGGTTACTACGAGCAGTACTTC.

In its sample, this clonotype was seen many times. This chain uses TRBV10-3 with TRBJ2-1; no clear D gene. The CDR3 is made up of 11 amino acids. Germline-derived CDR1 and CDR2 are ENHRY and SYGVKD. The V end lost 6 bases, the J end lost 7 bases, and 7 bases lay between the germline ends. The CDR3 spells CAISRENEQFF. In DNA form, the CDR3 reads TGTGCCATCAGCAGAGAGAATGAGCAGTTCTTC.

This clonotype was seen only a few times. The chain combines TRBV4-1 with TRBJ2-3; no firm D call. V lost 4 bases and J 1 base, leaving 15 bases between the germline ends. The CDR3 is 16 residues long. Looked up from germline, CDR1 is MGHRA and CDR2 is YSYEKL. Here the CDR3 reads CASSPRTASGTDTQYF. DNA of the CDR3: TGCGCCAGCAGCCCTAGGACGGCCTCGGGCACAGATACGCAGTATTTT.

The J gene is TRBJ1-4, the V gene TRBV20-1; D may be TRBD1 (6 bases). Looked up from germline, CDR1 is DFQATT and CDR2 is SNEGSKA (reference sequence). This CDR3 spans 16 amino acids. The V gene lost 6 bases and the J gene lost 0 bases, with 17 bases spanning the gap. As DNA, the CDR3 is TGCAGTGCCCCCGCCCTCAGGGGACCAACTAATGAAAAACTGTTTTTT. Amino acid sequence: CSAPALRGPTNEKLFF.

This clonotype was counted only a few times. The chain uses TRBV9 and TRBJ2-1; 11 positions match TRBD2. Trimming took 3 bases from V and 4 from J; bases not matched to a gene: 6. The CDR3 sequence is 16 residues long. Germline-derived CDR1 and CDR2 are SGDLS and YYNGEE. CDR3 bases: TGTGCCAGCAGCGGATTACTAGCGGGGGTATACAATGAGCAGTTCTTC. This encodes CASSGLLAGVYNEQFF.

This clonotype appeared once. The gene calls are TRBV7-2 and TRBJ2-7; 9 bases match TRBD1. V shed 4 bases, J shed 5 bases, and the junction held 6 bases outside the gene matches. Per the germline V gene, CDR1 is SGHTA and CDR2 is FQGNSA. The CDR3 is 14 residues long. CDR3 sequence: CASSSFGTGNEQYF. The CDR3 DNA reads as TGTGCCAGCAGCTCCTTCGGGACAGGGAACGAGCAGTACTTC.